The 27 T cell receptor beta chains below were found in one sample sequenced in a study of shared clonotypes between healthy human individuals (dated by TCRdb to the early 2020s). The library was made by the immunoSEQ multiplex PCR assay. TCRdb re-hosts the immuneACCESS table, in-frame sequences only. Its copies lack some clones; in the studies checked, an unresolved V gene accounts for under half of them, and the cause for the rest is not known. This sample holds roughly 2,300,000 clones; 85% to 95% were observed only once. The ten most abundant clones make up about 0.41% of the sample. The source material was naive CD4+ T cells from PBMCs. The cell subset or site label, read with the paper, signifies: CD45RA+ positively selected. These receptors came from a man in his late teens or twenties in good health. Some clones in this sample may be carry-over from other donors' samples.

A note on this clone: Other nucleotide sequences from this sample produce the same CDR3. The rearrangement links TRBV5-1 to TRBJ1-3; D call uncertain. The V end lost 0 bases, the J end lost 0 bases, and 7 bases lay between the germline ends. The CDR3 runs to 15 residues. Germline values: CDR1 SGHRS, CDR2 YFSETQ. CDR3 protein: CASSLVADSGNTIYF. DNA for the CDR3: TGCGCCAGCAGCTTGGTAGCAGACTCTGGAAACACCATATATTTT.

The rearrangement uses TRBV5-1 and TRBJ2-7, with 9 bases matching TRBD1. CDR1 and CDR2 from the germline V gene are SGHRS and YFSETQ. Trimming took 0 bases from V and 5 from J; bases not matched to a gene: 9. The CDR3 length is 16 residues. CDR3: CASSLEVGTGKDEQYF. CDR3 coding DNA: TGCGCCAGCAGCTTGGAGGTAGGGACAGGGAAGGACGAGCAGTACTTC.

This clone was recorded only once. This sequence joins TRBV29-1 and TRBJ2-7; D remains ambiguous. CDR1 and CDR2 from the germline V gene are SQVTM and ANQGSEA. Between the trimmed V and J ends, which lost 7 bases and 0 bases, there was a span of 10 bases. The CDR3 sequence is 12 residues long. The CDR3 DNA sequence: TGCAGCGCCCAGGTGAGCTCCTACGAGCAGTACTTC. It yields the protein CSAQVSSYEQYF.

In the case of this clone: The sample holds other DNA sequences that translate to the same CDR3. This chain connects TRBV18 to TRBJ1-1, with 8 nucleotides matching TRBD1. Trimming took 3 bases from V and 2 from J; bases not matched to a gene: 2. CDR1 and CDR2 (germline): KGHSH, LQKENI. CDR3 length: 14 amino acids. This CDR3 is CASSPGTGNTEAFF. CDR3 sequence (DNA): TGTGCCAGCTCACCCGGGACAGGAAACACTGAAGCTTTCTTT.

This chain connects TRBV11-1 to TRBJ2-3, with 11 positions matching TRBD2. Trimming removed 3 bases from V and 4 bases from J; junction bases left unmatched: 6. Looked up from germline, CDR1 is SGHAT and CDR2 is FQDESV (reference sequence). The CDR3 is 16 residues long. CDR3 amino acids: CASSLGLAAPADTQYF. The DNA of the CDR3 is TGTGCCAGCAGCTTGGGACTAGCGGCGCCCGCAGATACGCAGTATTTT.

The V and J genes are TRBV28 and TRBJ1-6, with D possibly TRBD1 on 5 matching bases. This CDR3 is built from 15 residues. CDR1 is MDHEN and CDR2 is SYDVKM in the germline V gene. Between the trimmed V and J ends, which lost 7 bases and 3 bases, there was a span of 13 bases. This CDR3 reads CASTPGGIYNSPLHF. The CDR3 DNA sequence: TGTGCCAGCACCCCGGGGGGGATCTATAATTCACCCCTCCACTTT.

The chain joins TRBV5-1 to TRBJ2-5; weak D call: TRBD1 (6 bases). CDR1 and CDR2 (germline): SGHRS, YFSETQ. V shed 0 bases and J shed 5 bases, with 14 bases lying between them. There are 15 residues in the CDR3. The CDR3 DNA reads TGCGCCAGCAGCTTGGGTTGGTCAGGGGCGGAGACCCAGTACTTC. Protein sequence: CASSLGWSGAETQYF. Together with reference TRBV5-1 and TRBJ2-5, the CDR3 gives the full variable domain: KAGVTQTPRYLIKTRGQQVTLSCSPISGHRSVSWYQQTPGQGLQFLFEYFSETQRNKGNFPGRFSGRQFSNSRSEMNVSTLELGDSALYLCASSLGWSGAETQYFGPGTRLLVL.

The V gene is TRBV27, the J gene TRBJ2-6; TRBD1 aligns across 12 bases. The CDR3 loop spans 21 amino acids. The V and J ends lost 3 bases and 1 base, in that order; junction bases with no gene match: 13. Germline loops: CDR1 MNHEY, CDR2 SMNVEV (reference sequence). This chain's CDR3 is CASSFFQAPGQGASGANVLTF. CDR3 nucleotide sequence: TGTGCCAGCAGTTTTTTCCAGGCGCCGGGACAGGGGGCGTCTGGGGCCAACGTCCTGACTTTC.

This chain uses TRBV4-2 with TRBJ1-2; D is perhaps TRBD1 (6 bases). Trimming shortened V by 5 bases and J by 6 bases, and 13 bases separated the two germline ends. The CDR3 is 13 residues long. Germline V CDR1 and CDR2: LGHNA, YNFKEQ. As DNA, the CDR3 is TGTGCCAGCAGCTCCGGCAGGGGCAATGGCTACACCTTC. As protein: CASSSGRGNGYTF.

A single count supports this clone. The rearrangement links TRBV28 to TRBJ2-5; tentative D call: TRBD1 (6 bases). CDR3 length equals 12 residues. V was clipped by 6 bases and J by 3 bases, with 8 bases between them. The germline gives CDR1 MDHEN, CDR2 SYDVKM. The CDR3 DNA reads TGTGCCAGCAGGCCAGGGGAAGAGACCCAGTACTTC. It is translated as CASRPGEETQYF.

Concerning this clone itself: Other DNA sequences of this sample code for an identical CDR3. The chain recombines TRBV6-5 with TRBJ2-3; a possible D gene is TRBD1 (6 bases). V shed 6 bases and J shed 2 bases, with 12 bases lying between them. The CDR3 is made up of 14 amino acids. CDR1 and CDR2 from the germline V gene are MNHEY and SVGAGI. CDR3: CASSTGQSTDTQYF. In DNA form, the CDR3 reads TGTGCCAGCAGCACTGGACAGTCCACAGATACGCAGTATTTT.

The genes are TRBV19 and TRBJ1-1; the D is unclear. Germline V gene data show CDR1 as LNHDA and CDR2 as SQIVND (reference sequence). The CDR3 is 14 amino acids. V was trimmed by 8 bases and J by 2 bases, leaving 15 bases between them. DNA for the CDR3: TGTGCCAGTTCGCAGATTTACTCAAACACTGAAGCTTTCTTT. Amino acids: CASSQIYSNTEAFF.

The table lists this clone with a count of one. V usage is TRBV20-1 and J usage is TRBJ2-5, with no clear D. V was pared by 6 bases and J by 5 bases, with 10 bases between. The CDR3 sequence is 11 residues long. CDR1 is DFQATT, CDR2 SNEGSKA, per germline (reference sequence). The CDR3 loop is CSADENETQYF. The CDR3 bases are TGCAGTGCAGACGAAAACGAGACCCAGTACTTC.

The V call is TRBV15, the J call TRBJ2-1, with D maybe TRBD2 (6 bases). The V end was cut by 5 bases, the J end by 5 bases, with 19 bases between. Germline CDR1 reads LNHNV; CDR2 reads YYDKDF (reference sequence). This CDR3 comprises 16 residues. The CDR3 sequence: CATSEKAGLAHNEQFF. For the CDR3, the DNA is TGTGCCACCAGCGAAAAAGCCGGTCTAGCGCACAATGAGCAGTTCTTC.

The chain joins TRBV28 to TRBJ2-1; D gene unclear. The CDR3 covers 13 residues. The V end was cut by 3 bases, the J end by 6 bases, with 9 bases between. In germline, CDR1 is MDHEN, CDR2 SYDVKM. In nucleotides, the CDR3 is TGTGCCAGCAGTTTCCCCACTACCAATGAGCAGTTCTTC. Translation: CASSFPTTNEQFF. Full variable domain (missing parts from reference TRBV28 and TRBJ2-1): DVKVTQSSRYLVKRTGEKVFLECVQDMDHENMFWYRQDPGLGLRLIYFSYDVKMKEKGDIPEGYSVSREKKERFSLILESASTNQTSMYLCASSFPTTNEQFFGPGTRLTVL.

The sample holds one count of this clone. The chain uses TRBV5-6 and TRBJ1-1, with a possible D match to TRBD1 (6 bases). The CDR3 covers 15 residues. Germline V gives CDR1 SGHDT, CDR2 YYEEEE. Trimming took off 0 bases at V and 4 bases at J, with 13 bases between the two ends. This chain's CDR3 is CASSLVRGAGTEAFF. As DNA, the CDR3 is TGTGCCAGCAGCTTGGTACGGGGGGCAGGCACTGAAGCTTTCTTT.

This clone was seen only a few times. The same CDR3 arises from other DNA sequences in this sample as well. The chain couples TRBV5-1 to TRBJ1-1, with D hard to call. Trimming took off 1 base at V and 1 base at J, with 5 bases between the two ends. Germline CDR1 reads SGHRS; CDR2 reads YFSETQ. The CDR3 covers 13 residues. CDR3 sequence (DNA): TGCGCCAGCAGCTTGTGGGAGAACACTGAAGCTTTCTTT. Protein sequence: CASSLWENTEAFF.

The chain is built from TRBV6-5 and TRBJ1-6, with a tentative D call TRBD1 (5 bases). From germline, CDR1 is MNHEY and CDR2 SVGAGI. This CDR3 contains 16 residues. V was trimmed by 0 bases and J by 9 bases, leaving 15 bases between them. DNA for the CDR3: TGTGCCAGCAGTTACTCGGGACCAGGTTTTAGTTCACCCCTCCACTTT. It translates to CASSYSGPGFSSPLHF.

This clone occurred once. The chain has TRBV6-5 and TRBJ2-3, with D uncertain. CDR3 length equals 14 residues. From germline, CDR1 is MNHEY and CDR2 SVGAGI. The germline V and J ends were trimmed by 0 bases and 5 bases, with 9 bases remaining between them. CDR3 DNA sequence: TGTGCCAGCAGTTACTCCCACCGTGGAGATACGCAGTATTTT. This encodes CASSYSHRGDTQYF.

This chain links TRBV18 with TRBJ2-5; weak D call: TRBD2 (6 bases). Germline CDR1 KGHSH, CDR2 LQKENI. The CDR3 is 16 amino acids. V dropped 2 bases and J dropped 2 bases, with 15 bases sitting between them. DNA for the CDR3: TGTGCCAGCTCACCATTTAGGACTACTGCTCAAGAGACCCAGTACTTC. Its protein product is CASSPFRTTAQETQYF.

V is TRBV5-1 and J is TRBJ2-7; 7 bases align to TRBD1. Trimming at V came to 5 bases and at J to 4 bases, leaving 0 bases not matched to a gene. Germline V gives CDR1 SGHRS, CDR2 YFSETQ. The CDR3 length is 11 residues. The CDR3 sequence is CASRQGYEQYF. Written as DNA, the CDR3 is TGCGCCAGCAGACAGGGGTACGAGCAGTACTTC.

J is TRBJ2-1 and V is TRBV5-1; D tentatively fits TRBD1 or TRBD2 (5 bases each). CDR1 and CDR2 (germline): SGHRS, YFSETQ. V was pared by 4 bases and J by 0 bases, with 14 bases between. The CDR3 spans 16 residues. CDR3 nucleotide sequence: TGCGCCAGCAGCCTGGGACCAATGAGCTCCTACAATGAGCAGTTCTTC. It is translated as CASSLGPMSSYNEQFF. Full variable domain (remainder filled in from reference TRBV5-1 and TRBJ2-1): KAGVTQTPRYLIKTRGQQVTLSCSPISGHRSVSWYQQTPGQGLQFLFEYFSETQRNKGNFPGRFSGRQFSNSRSEMNVSTLELGDSALYLCASSLGPMSSYNEQFFGPGTRLTVL.

The chain carries TRBV2 and TRBJ2-1; 12 nucleotides line up with TRBD2. The CDR3 runs 16 residues. CDR1 SNHLY and CDR2 FYNNEI come from the germline V gene. Trimming took 3 bases from V and 5 from J; bases not matched to a gene: 5. The CDR3 DNA follows: TGTGCCAGCAGTGATAGACTAGCGGGAGTGAACAATGAGCAGTTCTTC. Its translation: CASSDRLAGVNNEQFF.

This clone has only one observation. The sample contains more than one DNA sequence encoding this CDR3. The chain couples TRBV4-2 to TRBJ2-5; 12 bases map to TRBD2. The V segment lost 4 bases and the J segment 5 bases; nucleotides outside the gene matches: 5. The CDR3 extends over 15 amino acids. Per the germline V gene, CDR1 is LGHNA and CDR2 is YNFKEQ. Here the CDR3 reads CASSPGLAGGETQYF. For the CDR3, the DNA is TGTGCCAGCAGCCCAGGCCTAGCGGGGGGGGAGACCCAGTACTTC.

This chain uses TRBV28 with TRBJ2-7, with 9 bases lining up with TRBD2. Germline V lookup: CDR1 MDHEN, CDR2 SYDVKM. V shed 4 bases, J shed 2 bases, and the junction held 15 bases outside the gene matches. The length of the CDR3 is 18 residues. CDR3 nucleotide sequence: TGTGCCAGCAGTTCCCGGGGTAGCGGGAGTAGTCCCCCCTACGAGCAGTACTTC. It is translated as CASSSRGSGSSPPYEQYF.

The V gene is TRBV21-1, the J gene TRBJ2-7. TRBV21-1 represents a pseudogene. This CDR3 contains 10 residues. The CDR3 reads CARPPYEQYF. As DNA, the CDR3 is TGTGCAAGGCCTCCCTACGAGCAGTACTTC.

Of note for this clone: This sample includes further DNA sequences coding for the same CDR3. This rearrangement joins TRBV18 to TRBJ2-7; D remains ambiguous. Deletions cut 1 base from V and 0 bases from J, with 4 bases between. Germline values: CDR1 KGHSH, CDR2 LQKENI. This CDR3 spans 13 amino acids. The CDR3 region is CASSPHPSYEQYF. The CDR3, as DNA: TGTGCCAGCTCACCACACCCCTCCTACGAGCAGTACTTC. Complete variable domain (other parts from reference TRBV18 and TRBJ2-7): NAGVMQNPRHLVRRRGQEARLRCSPMKGHSHVYWYRQLPEEGLKFMVYLQKENIIDESGMPKERFSAEFPKEGPSILRIQQVVRGDSAAYFCASSPHPSYEQYFGPGTRLTVT.